This T cell receptor (beta chain) was recorded in a study of pediatric ulcerative colitis. Study-level points and caveats: Clonal expansions reduced rectal repertoire diversity in acute severe colitis.

Remarks on this clone: Its antigen is unknown.

Up to 500,000 reads were sequenced per sample. Assay used: immunoSEQ multiplex PCR; TCRdb lists only in-frame clones, some missing. This sample has 45,000 to 75,000 clones; about 89% occur once, and the top ten carry about 1.5%. The CDR3 runs to 14 residues. Germline CDR1 and CDR2: LNHDA and SQIVND (reference sequence). V lost 3 bases to trimming and J lost 1 base, with 9 bases between them. The TCR was taken from a boy between 5 and 17 years old who was a control in a study of pediatric ulcerative colitis. The sequenced material came from blood. V is TRBV19 and J is TRBJ1-1; D perhaps matches TRBD1 (5 bases). The CDR3 sequence is CASSMGTANTEAFF. CDR3 in DNA: TGTGCCAGTAGTATGGGGACGGCGAACACTGAAGCTTTCTTT.